Sequencing of this T cell receptor beta chain was carried out in a study of blood T cell repertoires in COVID-19. The germline V gene has CDR1 SGHRS and CDR2 YFSETQ. Unmatched junction bases numbered 5, after V lost 4 bases and J lost 7 bases. This CDR3 is built from 14 residues. Profiling relied on immunoSEQ multiplex PCR, and the TCRdb table lists in-frame clones only, not all of them. Seen here are 95,000 to 150,000 clones, roughly 89% observed once, and the top ten hold around 4%. This receptor was obtained from a middle-aged man with acute or convalescent COVID-19. This chain connects TRBV5-1 to TRBJ1-6; 7 bases match TRBD1. Material for sequencing was peripheral blood. The CDR3 sequence: CASSSRDRNSPLHF. The CDR3 nucleotides read TGCGCCAGCAGCAGCCGGGACAGAAATTCACCCCTCCACTTT.